This TCR beta chain derives from a study of T cells in Graves' hyperthyroidism and ophthalmopathy. About the study: Peripheral blood was collected at initial diagnosis, before any treatment. The study's findings and limits: Blood also held most thyroid clonotypes expanded beyond 0.001.

About this clonotype: Antigen: not known.

Germline CDR1 reads SGHTA; CDR2 reads FQGNSA. The CDR3 spans 8 residues. V was pared by 8 bases and J by 17 bases, with 7 bases between. There were TCR beta CDR3 regions amplified from RNA transcripts. First-round RT-PCR with HTBI primers amplified the TCR CDR3 region. Via MiXCR, TCRdb re-called the multiplex PCR reads, giving one row per CDR3 protein. The sample lists 600,000 to 800,000 distinct CDR3 sequences, under 45% occurring once. Patients were excluded for uncontrolled infection, other autoimmune disease, pregnancy or lactation. Using more than 7.5 ml of fresh peripheral blood, PBMCs were prepared.

The origin of this receptor is a woman aged 40 to 55 with Graves' hyperthyroidism. The chain recombines TRBV7-2 with TRBJ1-6; D ambiguous. The sample was blood. CDR3 amino acids: CASSPVHF. The CDR3 nucleotides read TGTGCCAGCTCACCAGTCCACTTT.